Sequencing of this T cell receptor (beta chain) was carried out in a study of T cells in localized non-small cell lung cancer. TCRdb keeps only in-frame clones here, not all; method: immunoSEQ multiplex PCR. The sample holds 45,000 to 55,000 clones; about nine tenths are singletons and the top ten take 15% to 20%. V gave up 1 base and J gave up 1 base, with 10 bases separating them. Germline CDR1 and CDR2: MGHRA and YSYEKL. The CDR3 contains 15 residues. The sequences come from peripheral blood, collected before any cancer treatment. The V call is TRBV4-1, the J call TRBJ1-1; D is uncertain. The clonotype comes from a male donor aged 60 or over with stage III squamous cell lung carcinoma. DNA for the CDR3: TGCGCCAGCAGCCAAGCGGGCGCCGGGAACACTGAAGCTTTCTTT. Amino acids: CASSQAGAGNTEAFF.